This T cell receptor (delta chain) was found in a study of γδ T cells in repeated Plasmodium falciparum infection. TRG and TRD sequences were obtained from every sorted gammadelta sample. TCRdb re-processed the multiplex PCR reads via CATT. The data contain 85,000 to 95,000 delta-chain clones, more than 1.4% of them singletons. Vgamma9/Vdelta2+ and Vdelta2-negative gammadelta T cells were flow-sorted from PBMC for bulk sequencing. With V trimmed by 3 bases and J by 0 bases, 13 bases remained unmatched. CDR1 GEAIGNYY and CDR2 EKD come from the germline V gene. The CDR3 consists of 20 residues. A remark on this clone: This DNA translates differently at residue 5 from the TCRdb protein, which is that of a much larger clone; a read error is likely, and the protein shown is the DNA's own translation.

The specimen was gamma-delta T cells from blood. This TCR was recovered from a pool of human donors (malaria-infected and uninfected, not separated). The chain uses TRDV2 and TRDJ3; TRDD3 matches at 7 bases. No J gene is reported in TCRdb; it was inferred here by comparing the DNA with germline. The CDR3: CACDPWGSQESSWDTRQMFF. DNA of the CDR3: TGTGCCTGTGACCCCTGGGGGTCGCAAGAAAGCTCCTGGGACACCCGACAGATGTTTTTC.